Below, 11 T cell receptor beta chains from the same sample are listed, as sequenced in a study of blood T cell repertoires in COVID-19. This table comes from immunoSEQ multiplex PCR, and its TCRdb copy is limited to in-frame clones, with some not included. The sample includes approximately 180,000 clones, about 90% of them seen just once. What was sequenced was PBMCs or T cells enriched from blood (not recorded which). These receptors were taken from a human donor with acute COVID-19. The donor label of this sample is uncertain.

This CDR3 reads CASSLSNTQYF. The CDR3 DNA reads TGTGCCAGCAGCTTGAGCAATACGCAGTATTTT. The chain uses TRBV7-9 and TRBJ2-3; D unresolved. Trimming took off 3 bases at V and 7 bases at J, with 5 bases between the two ends. CDR3 length: 11 amino acids. Germline V lookup: CDR1 SEHNR, CDR2 FQNEAQ (reference sequence).

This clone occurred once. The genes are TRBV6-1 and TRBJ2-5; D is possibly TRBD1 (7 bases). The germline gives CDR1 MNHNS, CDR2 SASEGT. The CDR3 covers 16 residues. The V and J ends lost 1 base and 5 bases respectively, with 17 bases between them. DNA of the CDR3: TGTGCCAGCAGTGAAGGGAGGGGGCAGGGATGGGAGACCCAGTACTTC. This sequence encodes CASSEGRGQGWETQYF.

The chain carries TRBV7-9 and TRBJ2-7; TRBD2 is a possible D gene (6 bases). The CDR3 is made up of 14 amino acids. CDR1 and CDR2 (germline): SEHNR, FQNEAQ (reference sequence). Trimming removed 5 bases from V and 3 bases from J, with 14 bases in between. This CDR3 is CASSVGTGVYEQYF. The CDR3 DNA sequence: TGTGCCAGCAGCGTAGGGACTGGAGTCTACGAGCAGTACTTC.

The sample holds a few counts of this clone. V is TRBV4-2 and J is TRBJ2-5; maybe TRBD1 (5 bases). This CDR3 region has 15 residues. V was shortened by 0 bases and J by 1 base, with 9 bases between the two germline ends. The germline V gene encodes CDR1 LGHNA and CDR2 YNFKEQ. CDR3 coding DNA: TGTGCCAGCAGCCAAGATAAGGGGTTCCAAGAGACCCAGTACTTC. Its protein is CASSQDKGFQETQYF.

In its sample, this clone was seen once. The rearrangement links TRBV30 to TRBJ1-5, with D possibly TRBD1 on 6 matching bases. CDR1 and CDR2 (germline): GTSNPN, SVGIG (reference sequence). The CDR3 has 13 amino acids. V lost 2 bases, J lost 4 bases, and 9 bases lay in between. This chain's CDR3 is CAWSSRGNQPQHF. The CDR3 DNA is TGTGCCTGGAGTTCCAGGGGTAATCAGCCCCAGCATTTT.

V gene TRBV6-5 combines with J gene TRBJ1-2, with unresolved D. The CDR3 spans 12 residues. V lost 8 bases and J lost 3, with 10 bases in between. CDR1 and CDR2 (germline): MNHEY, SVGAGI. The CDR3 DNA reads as TGTGCCAGCGGAGGGAGCTACTATGGCTACACCTTC. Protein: CASGGSYYGYTF.

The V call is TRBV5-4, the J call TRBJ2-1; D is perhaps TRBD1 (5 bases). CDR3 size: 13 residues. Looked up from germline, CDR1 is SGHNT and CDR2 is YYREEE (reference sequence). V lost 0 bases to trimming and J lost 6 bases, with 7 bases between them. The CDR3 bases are TGTGCCAGCAGCTTGGGCAGGGCCAATGAGCAGTTCTTC. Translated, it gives CASSLGRANEQFF.

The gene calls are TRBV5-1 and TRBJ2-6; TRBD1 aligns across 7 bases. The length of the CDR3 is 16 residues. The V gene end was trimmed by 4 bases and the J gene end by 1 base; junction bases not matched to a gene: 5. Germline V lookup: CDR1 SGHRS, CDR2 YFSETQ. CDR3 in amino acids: CASSAYRGSGANVLTF. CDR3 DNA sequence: TGCGCCAGCAGCGCTTACAGGGGTTCTGGGGCCAACGTCCTGACTTTC.

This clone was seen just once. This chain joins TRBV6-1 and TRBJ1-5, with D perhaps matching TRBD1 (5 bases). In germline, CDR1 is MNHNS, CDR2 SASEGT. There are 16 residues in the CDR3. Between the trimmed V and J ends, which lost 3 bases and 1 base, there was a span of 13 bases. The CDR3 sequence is CASSEERGLSNQPQHF. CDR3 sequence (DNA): TGTGCCAGCAGTGAGGAAAGGGGCTTGAGCAATCAGCCCCAGCATTTT.

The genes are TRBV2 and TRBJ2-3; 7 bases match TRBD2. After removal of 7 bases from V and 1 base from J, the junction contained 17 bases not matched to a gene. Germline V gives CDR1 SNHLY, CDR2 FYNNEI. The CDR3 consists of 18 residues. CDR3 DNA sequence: TGTGCCAGCAACCTGGGGGGGGTCGGGTTCGGCGGCACAGATACGCAGTATTTT. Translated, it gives CASNLGGVGFGGTDTQYF. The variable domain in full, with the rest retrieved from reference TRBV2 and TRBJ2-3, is EPEVTQTPSHQVTQMGQEVILRCVPISNHLYFYWYRQILGQKVEFLVSFYNNEISEKSEIFDDQFSVERPDGSNFTLKIRSTKLEDSAMYFCASNLGGVGFGGTDTQYFGPGTRLTVL.

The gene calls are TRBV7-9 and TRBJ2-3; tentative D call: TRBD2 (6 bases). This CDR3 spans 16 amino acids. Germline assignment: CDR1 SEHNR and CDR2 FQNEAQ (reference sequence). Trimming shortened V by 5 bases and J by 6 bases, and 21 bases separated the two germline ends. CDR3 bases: TGTGCCAGCAGCCCCGGGACTCGACCGTTGCGTGATACGCAGTATTTT. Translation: CASSPGTRPLRDTQYF.